Sequencing of this TCR beta chain was carried out in a study of regulatory T cells in long-lasting Graves disease. Relying on iRepertoire HTBI primers and Arm-PCR of CDR3 regions, the team built TCR beta libraries. TCRdb re-analysed the multiplex PCR reads in MiXCR, keeping a single row per CDR3 protein. The sample shows 400,000 to 500,000 distinct CDR3 sequences, roughly 20% of them seen only once. This clonotype was observed at least ten times. The target antigen is unknown. Trimming cost V 4 bases and J 0 bases, with 4 bases left between them. Germline V gene data show CDR1 as GTSNPN and CDR2 as SVGIG (reference sequence). The CDR3 spans 11 residues. Whole-study findings and limits: Persistent Graves' patients showed less TCR diversity than newly diagnosed ones. Repertoires from persistent disease leaned toward TRBV28, TRBJ1-2 and TRBJ2-5. The number of shared public clonotypes was higher in persistent patients (around 2,500) than new patients (around 960).

This sample's time point: persistent/refractory GD, antithyroid drugs over 5 years with positive TRAb. TCR sequences were obtained from RNA taken from PBMCs. It was by American Thyroid Association guidelines that Graves' disease was diagnosed. Source: peripheral blood mononuclear cells (PBMCs), taken when the disease was refractory, from a patient treated with antithyroid drugs. The rearrangement joins TRBV30 to TRBJ2-7; D is unclear. The sequence was obtained from a female donor with Graves disease. The CDR3 DNA follows: TGTGCCTGGACCTACTCCTACGAGCAGTACTTC. The encoded protein is CAWTYSYEQYF.